This record looks at one TCR beta chain sequence and its context. This CDR3 is built from 14 residues. Germline values: CDR1 SGHTS, CDR2 YDEGEE. V shed 0 bases and J shed 4 bases, with 7 bases lying between them. The sample comes from a study of blood T cell repertoires in COVID-19. Study at large: Acute-phase and convalescent COVID-19 samples originated in the United States, Italy and Spain. PBMCs, B-cell-depleted T cells, or T cells provided the cDNA or gDNA that made up the material.

Per the original data handling: Quantification of nucleated cells was approximated via reference gene primer amplification. Data came from immunoSEQ multiplex PCR; TCRdb stores just in-frame clones and leaves some out. V, J and clone size are taken as reported in that table, and D and trimming were inferred from the DNA itself. Here the sample spans about 47,000 clones, just under 70% being singletons. The TCR sequence derives from a man older than 75 with acute or convalescent COVID-19. V usage is TRBV5-8 and J usage is TRBJ2-2; D is ambiguous. Sample: peripheral blood. The CDR3 DNA sequence: TGTGCCAGCAGCTTGGGGCCAACCACCGGGGAGCTGTTTTTT. Residues: CASSLGPTTGELFF. The complete variable domain, with remaining parts taken from reference TRBV5-8 and TRBJ2-2, reads EAGVTQSPTHLIKTRGQQATLRCSPISGHTSVYWYQQALGLGLQFLLWYDEGEERNRGNFPPRFSGRQFPNYSSELNVNALELEDSALYLCASSLGPTTGELFFGEGSRLTVL.